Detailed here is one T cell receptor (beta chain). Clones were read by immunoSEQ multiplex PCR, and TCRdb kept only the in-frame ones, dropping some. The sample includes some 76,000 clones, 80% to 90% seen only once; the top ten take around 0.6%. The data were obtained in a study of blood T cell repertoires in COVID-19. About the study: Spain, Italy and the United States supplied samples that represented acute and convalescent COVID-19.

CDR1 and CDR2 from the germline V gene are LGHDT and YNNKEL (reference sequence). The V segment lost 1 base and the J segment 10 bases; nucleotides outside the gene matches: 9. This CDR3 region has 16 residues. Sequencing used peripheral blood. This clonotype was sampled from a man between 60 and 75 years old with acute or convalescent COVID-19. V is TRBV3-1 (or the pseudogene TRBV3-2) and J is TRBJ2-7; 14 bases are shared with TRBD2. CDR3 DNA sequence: TGTGCCAGCAGCCAAGTCCCGAGACTAGCGGGGGGGTCACAGTACTTC. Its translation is CASSQVPRLAGGSQYF.